The clone carrying this T cell receptor (beta chain) has only a few counts. What it binds is unknown. Other DNA variants within this sample encode the same CDR3. The CDR3 sequence is 13 residues long. The germline V gene encodes CDR1 SGHRS and CDR2 YFSETQ. V lost 0 bases to trimming and J lost 7 bases, with 8 bases between them. The sample originates from a study of beta chain features in type 1 diabetes. Looking at the study overall: Healthy donors, compared against patients, showed similar age, gender and cell yields. All samples yielded over 95,000,000 examined sorted cells.

Of the isolated RNA, all was reverse transcribed, and so the sequenced material was expressed TCRB transcripts. Measured with immunoSEQ multiplex PCR; TCRdb has only the in-frame clones, and not every one. Of some 110,000 clones listed, approximately 16% are singletons. Study-wide points: Shorter TCRB CDR3s, moderately but significantly so, were found in Type 1 diabetes patients in all four CD4+ subsets. PCR might preferentially amplify shorter templates, equally in patients and controls. The study found that naive, central memory and Treg TCRB repertoires appeared more similar in patients than in healthy donors.

The sequenced material came from central memory CD4+ T cells from blood. The source is a young man with type 1 diabetes. The genes are TRBV5-1 and TRBJ1-5; D gene unclear. The CDR3 coding sequence is TGCGCCAGCAGCTTGGAAGGGAGCCAGCCCCAGCATTTT. Its protein product is CASSLEGSQPQHF.